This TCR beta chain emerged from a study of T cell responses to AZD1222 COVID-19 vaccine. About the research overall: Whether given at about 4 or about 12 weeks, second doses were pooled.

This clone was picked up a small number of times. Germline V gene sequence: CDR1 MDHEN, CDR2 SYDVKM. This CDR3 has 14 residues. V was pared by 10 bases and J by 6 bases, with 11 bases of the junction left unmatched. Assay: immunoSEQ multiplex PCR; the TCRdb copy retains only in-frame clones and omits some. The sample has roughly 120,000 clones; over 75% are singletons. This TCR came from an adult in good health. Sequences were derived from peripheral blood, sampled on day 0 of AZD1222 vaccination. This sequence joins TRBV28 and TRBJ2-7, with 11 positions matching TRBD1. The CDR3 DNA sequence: TGTGCCACCTCAAGGGACAGGGGGATAGGCGAGCAGTACTTC. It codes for CATSRDRGIGEQYF.